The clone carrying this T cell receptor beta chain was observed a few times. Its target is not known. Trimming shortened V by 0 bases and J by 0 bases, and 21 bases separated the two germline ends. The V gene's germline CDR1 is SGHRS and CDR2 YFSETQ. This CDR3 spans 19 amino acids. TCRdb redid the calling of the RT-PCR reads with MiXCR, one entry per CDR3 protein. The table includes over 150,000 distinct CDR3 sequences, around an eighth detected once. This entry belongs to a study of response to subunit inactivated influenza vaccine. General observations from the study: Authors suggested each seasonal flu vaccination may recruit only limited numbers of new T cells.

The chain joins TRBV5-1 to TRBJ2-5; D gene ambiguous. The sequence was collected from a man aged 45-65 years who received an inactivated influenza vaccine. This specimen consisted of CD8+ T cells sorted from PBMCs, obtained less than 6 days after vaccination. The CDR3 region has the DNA TGCGCCAGCAGCTTGGCGGCGGAAACTCCTTACCTATACCAAGAGACCCAGTACTTC. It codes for CASSLAAETPYLYQETQYF.